This TCR beta chain was sequenced for a study of blood T cell repertoires in COVID-19. There are 22 residues in the CDR3. The germline gives CDR1 SQVTM, CDR2 ANQGSEA. With V trimmed by 6 bases and J by 2 bases, 28 bases remained unmatched. Sequencing was performed with immunoSEQ multiplex PCR; in TCRdb, only in-frame clones are kept and a portion is missing. The sample has about 150,000 clones; around 90% are singletons. The specimen sequenced was peripheral blood. V usage is TRBV29-1 and J usage is TRBJ2-3; 11 bases map to TRBD1. The sequence was obtained from a human donor in a cohort sampled during active COVID-19. CDR3 amino acids: CSVAGTGGILNERFAHTDTQYF. The DNA for the CDR3 is TGCAGCGTCGCCGGGACAGGGGGGATTTTAAACGAAAGGTTCGCACACACAGATACGCAGTATTTT.